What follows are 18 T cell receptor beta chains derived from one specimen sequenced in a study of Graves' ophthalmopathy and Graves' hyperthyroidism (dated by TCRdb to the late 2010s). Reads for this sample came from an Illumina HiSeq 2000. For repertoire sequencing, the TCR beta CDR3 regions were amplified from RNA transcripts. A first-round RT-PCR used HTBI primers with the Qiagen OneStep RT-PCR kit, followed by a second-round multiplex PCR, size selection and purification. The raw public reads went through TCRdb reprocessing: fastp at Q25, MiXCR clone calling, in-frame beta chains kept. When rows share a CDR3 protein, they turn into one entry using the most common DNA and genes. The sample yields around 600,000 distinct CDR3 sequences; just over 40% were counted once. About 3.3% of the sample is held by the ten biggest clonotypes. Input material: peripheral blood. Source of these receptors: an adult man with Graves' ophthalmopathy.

The CDR3 region has the DNA TGCAGCGTTGGGGGCCAGAGCGGCTACACCATATATTTT. This translates into CSVGGQSGYTIYF. The chain has TRBV29-1 and TRBJ1-3, with D perhaps matching TRBD1 (5 bases). The CDR3 length is 13 residues. Looked up from germline, CDR1 is SQVTM and CDR2 is ANQGSEA. Trimming removed 4 bases from V and 8 bases from J, with 15 bases in between.

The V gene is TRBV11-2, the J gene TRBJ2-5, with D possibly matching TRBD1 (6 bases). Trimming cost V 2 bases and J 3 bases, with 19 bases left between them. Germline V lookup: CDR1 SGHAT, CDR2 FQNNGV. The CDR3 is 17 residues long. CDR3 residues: CASSLRGLGRLEETQYF. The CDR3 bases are TGTGCCAGCAGCTTAAGGGGGTTGGGCAGGTTGGAAGAGACCCAGTACTTC.

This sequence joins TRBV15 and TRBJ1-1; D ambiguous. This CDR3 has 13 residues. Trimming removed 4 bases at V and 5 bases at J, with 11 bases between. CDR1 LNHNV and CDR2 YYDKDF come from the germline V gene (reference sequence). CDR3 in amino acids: CATSTGRGTEAFF. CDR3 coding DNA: TGTGCCACCAGCACGGGAAGAGGAACTGAAGCTTTCTTT.

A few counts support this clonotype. CDR3 amino acids: CSLVQGAVEEQFF. As DNA, the CDR3 is TGCAGCTTAGTGCAGGGGGCGGTAGAAGAGCAGTTCTTC. This rearrangement joins TRBV29-1 to TRBJ2-1; 8 nucleotides line up with TRBD1. Germline V CDR1 and CDR2: SQVTM, ANQGSEA. V lost 8 bases and J lost 10; bases outside the gene matches: 13. CDR3 size: 13 residues.

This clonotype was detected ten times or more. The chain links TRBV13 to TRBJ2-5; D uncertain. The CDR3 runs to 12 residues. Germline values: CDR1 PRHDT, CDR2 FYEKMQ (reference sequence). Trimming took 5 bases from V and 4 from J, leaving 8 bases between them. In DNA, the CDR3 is TGTGCCAGCAGCCACATTGGAGAGACCCAGTACTTC. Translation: CASSHIGETQYF.

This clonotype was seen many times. CDR3 region: CSVEEWAGFGYTF. The DNA of the CDR3 is TGCAGCGTTGAAGAATGGGCAGGGTTTGGCTACACCTTC. The V and J genes are TRBV29-1 and TRBJ1-2; the D gene is possibly TRBD1 (5 bases). The germline V and J ends were trimmed by 0 bases and 7 bases, with 12 bases remaining between them. The germline V gene has CDR1 SQVTM and CDR2 ANQGSEA. The length of the CDR3 is 13 residues.

DNA of the CDR3: TGTGCCAGCAGGGGACGGCCGAGCTCTGAAGCTTTCTTT. Amino acids: CASRGRPSSEAFF. V gene TRBV9 combines with J gene TRBJ1-1, with TRBD1 as a possible D gene (5 bases). Germline V gene data show CDR1 as SGDLS and CDR2 as YYNGEE. The V end lost 5 bases, the J end lost 6 bases, and 14 bases lay between the germline ends. The CDR3 covers 13 residues.

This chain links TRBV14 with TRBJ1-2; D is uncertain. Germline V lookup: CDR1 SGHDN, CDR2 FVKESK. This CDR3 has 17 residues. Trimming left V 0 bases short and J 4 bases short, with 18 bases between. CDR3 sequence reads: CASSQDHPPVTSYGYTF. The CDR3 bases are TGTGCCAGCAGCCAAGATCATCCCCCTGTGACGTCCTATGGCTACACCTTC.

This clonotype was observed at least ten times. This CDR3 is CASSPTQGPPQHF. CDR3 bases: TGTGCCAGCAGTCCCACCCAGGGTCCGCCCCAGCATTTT. The chain couples TRBV27 to TRBJ1-5, with a tentative D call TRBD1 (5 bases). The CDR3 is 13 residues long. Trimming left V 5 bases short and J 9 bases short, with 14 bases between. In germline, CDR1 is MNHEY, CDR2 SMNVEV (reference sequence).

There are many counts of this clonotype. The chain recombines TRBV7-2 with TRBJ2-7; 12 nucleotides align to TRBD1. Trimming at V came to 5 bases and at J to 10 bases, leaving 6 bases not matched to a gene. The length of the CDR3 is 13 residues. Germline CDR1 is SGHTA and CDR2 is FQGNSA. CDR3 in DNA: TGTGCCAGCAGCCTGGGACAGGGGGCGAAACAGTACTTC. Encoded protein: CASSLGQGAKQYF.

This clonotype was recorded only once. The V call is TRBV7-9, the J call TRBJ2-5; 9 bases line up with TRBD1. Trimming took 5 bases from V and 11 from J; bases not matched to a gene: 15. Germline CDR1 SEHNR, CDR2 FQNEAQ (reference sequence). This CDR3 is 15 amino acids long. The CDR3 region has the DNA TGTGCCAGCAGCGCACCGGGACAGGGACCTTATACGCAGTACTTC. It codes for CASSAPGQGPYTQYF.

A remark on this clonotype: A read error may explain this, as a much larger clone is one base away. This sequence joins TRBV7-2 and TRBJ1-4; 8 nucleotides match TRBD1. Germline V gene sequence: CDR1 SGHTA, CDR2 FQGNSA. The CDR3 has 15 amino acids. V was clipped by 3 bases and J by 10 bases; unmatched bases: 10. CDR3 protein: CASSFGTGGSVKLFF. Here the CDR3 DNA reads TGTGCCAGCAGCTTTGGGACAGGTGGTTCGGTAAAACTGTTTTTT.

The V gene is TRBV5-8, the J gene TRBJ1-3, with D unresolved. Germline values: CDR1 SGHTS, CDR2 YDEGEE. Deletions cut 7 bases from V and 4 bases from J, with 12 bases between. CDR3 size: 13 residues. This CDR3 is CASHTRRGNTIYF. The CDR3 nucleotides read TGTGCCAGCCATACCCGGCGGGGAAACACCATATATTTT.

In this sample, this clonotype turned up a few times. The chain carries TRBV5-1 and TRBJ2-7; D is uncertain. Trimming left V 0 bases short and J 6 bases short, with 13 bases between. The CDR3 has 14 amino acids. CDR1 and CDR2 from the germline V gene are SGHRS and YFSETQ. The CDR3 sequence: CASSLVNKFGEQYF. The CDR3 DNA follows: TGCGCCAGCAGCTTGGTTAACAAGTTCGGCGAGCAGTACTTC.

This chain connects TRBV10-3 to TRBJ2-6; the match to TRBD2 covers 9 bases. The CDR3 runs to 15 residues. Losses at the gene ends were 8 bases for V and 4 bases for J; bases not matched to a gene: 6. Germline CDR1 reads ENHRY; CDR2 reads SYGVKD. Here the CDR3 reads CAICGGVAGANVLTF. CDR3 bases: TGTGCCATCTGCGGGGGGGTAGCCGGGGCCAACGTCCTGACTTTC.

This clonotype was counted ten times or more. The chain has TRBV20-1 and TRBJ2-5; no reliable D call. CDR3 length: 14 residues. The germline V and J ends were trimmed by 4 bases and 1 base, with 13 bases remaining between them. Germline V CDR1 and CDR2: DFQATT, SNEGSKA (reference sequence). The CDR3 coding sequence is TGCAGTGCTACAAAGATGTCACTCCAAGAGACCCAGTACTTC. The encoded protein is CSATKMSLQETQYF.

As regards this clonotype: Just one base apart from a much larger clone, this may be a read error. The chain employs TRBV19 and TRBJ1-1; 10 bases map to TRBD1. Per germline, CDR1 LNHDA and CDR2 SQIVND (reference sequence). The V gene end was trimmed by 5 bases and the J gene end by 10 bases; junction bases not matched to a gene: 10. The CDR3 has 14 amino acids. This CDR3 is CASSFGTGVPGAFF. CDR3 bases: TGTGCCAGTAGTTTCGGGACAGGGGTCCCTGGAGCTTTCTTT.

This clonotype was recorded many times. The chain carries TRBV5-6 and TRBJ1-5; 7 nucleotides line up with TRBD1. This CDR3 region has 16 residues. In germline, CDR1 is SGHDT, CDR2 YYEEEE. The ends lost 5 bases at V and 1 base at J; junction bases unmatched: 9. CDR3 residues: CASSNTGEGSNQPQHF. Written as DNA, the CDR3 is TGTGCCAGCAGTAATACAGGGGAAGGGAGCAATCAGCCCCAGCATTTT.